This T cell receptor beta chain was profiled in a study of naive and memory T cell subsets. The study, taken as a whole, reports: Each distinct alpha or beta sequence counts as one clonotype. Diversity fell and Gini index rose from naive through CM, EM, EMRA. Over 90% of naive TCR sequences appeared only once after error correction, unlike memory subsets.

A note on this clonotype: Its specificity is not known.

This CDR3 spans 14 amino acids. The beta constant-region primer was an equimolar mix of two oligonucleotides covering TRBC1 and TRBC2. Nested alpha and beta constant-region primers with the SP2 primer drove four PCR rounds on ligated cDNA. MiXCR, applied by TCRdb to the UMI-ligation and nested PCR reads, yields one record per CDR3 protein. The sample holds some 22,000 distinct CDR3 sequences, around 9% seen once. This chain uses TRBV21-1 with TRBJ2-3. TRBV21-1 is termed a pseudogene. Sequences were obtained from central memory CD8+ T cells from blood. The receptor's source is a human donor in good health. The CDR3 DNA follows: TGTGCCAGCAGCACAGCGGGACCCACAGATACGCAGTATTTT. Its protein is CASSTAGPTDTQYF.